This TCR beta chain is drawn from a study of cytomegalovirus exposure and HLA in healthy donors. Across the study: The same platform used for the approximately 670 first-cohort repertoires was also used for the 120 or so validation repertoires, as a later analysis reported.

Germline CDR1 is ENHRY and CDR2 is SYGVKD. Deletions cut 6 bases from V and 5 bases from J, with 16 bases between. The CDR3 contains 14 residues. Regarding the study as a whole: The study flagged about 150 TCR beta chains as cytomegalovirus-associated.

The study drew the donors from its approximately 110-subject validation cohort, separate from the approximately 700-subject first cohort. Libraries were prepared by immunoSEQ multiplex PCR; TCRdb keeps only in-frame clonotypes and omits some of them. The sample shows some 70,000 clones, 85% to 90% of them seen only once. Concerning this clone: Its antigen is not identified.

The clonotype was recovered from a woman aged 18-29 years in good health and CMV-seronegative. J is TRBJ1-2 and V is TRBV10-3, with D possibly being TRBD1 (6 bases). The source material was PBMCs. The CDR3 nucleotides read TGTGCCATCAGGGACAGACGGGCCCTATATGGCTACACCTTC. It is translated as CAIRDRRALYGYTF.